This entry lists 26 T cell receptor beta chains sequenced from one sample in a study of blood T cells in healthy people across ages. The second PCR ran roughly 6 to 11 cycles with a sample-barcoded 5' primer and J-beta primers. TCRdb passed the 5' RACE reads through MiXCR, listing each CDR3 protein once. The table includes about 1,800,000 distinct CDR3 sequences, approximately 30% detected once. Sample: blood. The receptors originated from a woman under 40 in good health.

This chain uses TRBV19 with TRBJ2-7; 13 nucleotides line up with TRBD2. Germline V gene data show CDR1 as LNHDA and CDR2 as SQIVND (reference sequence). V lost 3 bases, J lost 2 bases, and 1 base stayed unmatched. The CDR3 sequence is 15 residues long. The CDR3 loop reads CASSMGLAGTYEQYF. The CDR3 nucleotides read TGTGCCAGTAGTATGGGACTAGCGGGGACCTACGAGCAGTACTTC.

This chain joins TRBV24-1 and TRBJ2-3, with 9 bases matching TRBD2. The V and J ends lost 9 bases and 2 bases, in that order; junction bases with no gene match: 8. The CDR3 has 15 residues. Germline-derived CDR1 and CDR2 are KGHDR and SFDVKD. DNA for the CDR3: TGTGCCACCGGGGGTAGCGGGGGCCACACAGATACGCAGTATTTT. This codes for CATGGSGGHTDTQYF.

CDR3: CASSLKTGTCGSPYEQYF. CDR3 nucleotides: TGCGCCAGCAGCCTCAAGACCGGGACTTGCGGGAGCCCCTACGAGCAGTACTTC. V is TRBV5-1 and J is TRBJ2-7; 7 positions agree with TRBD2. The CDR3 covers 18 residues. Looked up from germline, CDR1 is SGHRS and CDR2 is YFSETQ. V lost 4 bases and J lost 2; bases outside the gene matches: 18.

The V and J genes are TRBV10-3 and TRBJ2-1; 9 bases are shared with TRBD2. The better agreement between TRBJ2-7 and the DNA end casts doubt on the J call. The germline gives CDR1 ENHRY, CDR2 SYGVKD. The CDR3 totals 16 residues. DNA of the CDR3: TGTGCCATCAGTGATGCTAGCGGGGCGTCCTACAATGAGCAGTACTTC. Its translation: CAISDASGASYNEQYF.

This clonotype was observed a few times. The chain couples TRBV4-3 to TRBJ2-7; D may match TRBD1 or TRBD2 (7 bases each). TRBJ2-5 matches the DNA end more closely, so the J call is doubtful. This CDR3 is 14 amino acids long. Germline values: CDR1 LGHNA, CDR2 YSLEER. The CDR3 sequence: CASSQDRGGKTQYF. The CDR3 DNA is TGCGCCAGCAGCCAAGACAGGGGGGGAAAGACCCAGTACTTC.

V gene TRBV20-1 combines with J gene TRBJ2-7; 10 bases are a match to TRBD1. Germline V lookup: CDR1 DFQATT, CDR2 SNEGSKA (reference sequence). The CDR3 consists of 13 residues. J was trimmed by 5 bases and V by 6 bases; bases with no gene match: 7. This CDR3 reads CSADWTGGDEQYF. The CDR3 DNA is TGCAGTGCCGACTGGACAGGGGGAGACGAGCAGTACTTC.

On this clonotype itself: Its ends do not fully match the called genes, so a read error is possible. The chain links TRBV12-3 or TRBV12-4 to TRBJ2-2; D is tentatively TRBD1 or TRBD2 (5 bases each). The CDR3 is 15 residues long. Here the CDR3 DNA reads TGTACCAGCACTTGGGGACCCCCTGAAGGCGGGGAGCTGTTTTTT. Translated, it gives CTSTWGPPEGGELFF.

This clonotype was observed a handful of times. The chain combines TRBV25-1 with TRBJ1-4, with 9 bases matching TRBD1. Germline CDR1 and CDR2: MGHDK and SYGVNS. The J segment lost 8 bases and the V segment lost 3 bases, leaving 7 bases of the junction unmatched. The CDR3 has 15 residues. CDR3: CASSDPGQGEEKLFF. CDR3 DNA: TGTGCCAGCAGTGACCCGGGACAGGGAGAAGAAAAACTGTTTTTT.

The DNA for the CDR3 is TGTGCCAGCTCACCGCAGGGGAAAACTCCCTACGAGCAGTACTTC. The encoded protein is CASSPQGKTPYEQYF. This chain uses TRBV18 with TRBJ2-7; D possibly corresponds to TRBD1 (6 bases). Germline CDR1 is KGHSH and CDR2 is LQKENI. Trimming removed 3 bases from V and 2 bases from J, with 14 bases in between. CDR3 length equals 15 residues. Variable domain in full (rest from reference TRBV18 and TRBJ2-7): NAGVMQNPRHLVRRRGQEARLRCSPMKGHSHVYWYRQLPEEGLKFMVYLQKENIIDESGMPKERFSAEFPKEGPSILRIQQVVRGDSAAYFCASSPQGKTPYEQYFGPGTRLTVT.

This clonotype was counted many times. This chain links TRBV12-5 with TRBJ2-7, with 12 bases that match TRBD1. Germline V lookup: CDR1 LGHNT, CDR2 FRNRAP. The V gene end was trimmed by 7 bases and the J gene end by 2 bases; junction bases not matched to a gene: 9. The CDR3 loop spans 16 amino acids. CDR3 loop: CASVMAGTGGPYEQYF. CDR3 DNA: TGTGCTAGTGTAATGGCCGGGACAGGGGGCCCCTACGAGCAGTACTTC.

This chain uses TRBV5-4 with TRBJ2-5; the D is unclear. CDR3 length equals 15 residues. Germline CDR1 reads SGHNT; CDR2 reads YYREEE (reference sequence). The V gene lost 4 bases and the J gene lost 0 bases, with 13 bases spanning the gap. DNA of the CDR3: TGTGCCAGCAGCGTATCCTTGGGGTACCAAGAGACCCAGTACTTC. The encoded protein is CASSVSLGYQETQYF.

J is TRBJ2-3 and V is TRBV7-9; either TRBD1 or TRBD2 may fit D (5 bases each). There are 14 residues in the CDR3. Per the germline V gene, CDR1 is SEHNR and CDR2 is FQNEAQ (reference sequence). Trimming took off 9 bases at V and 0 bases at J, with 13 bases between the two ends. The CDR3 reads CASKPGPSTDTQYF. In DNA, the CDR3 is TGTGCCAGTAAGCCGGGACCTAGCACAGATACGCAGTATTTT. The full variable domain, its missing parts supplied by reference TRBV7-9 and TRBJ2-3, is DTGVSQNPRHKITKRGQNVTFRCDPISEHNRLYWYRQTLGQGPEFLTYFQNEAQLEKSRLLSDRFSAERPKGSFSTLEIQRTEQGDSAMYLCASKPGPSTDTQYFGPGTRLTVL.

As for this clonotype: A much larger clone sits a single nucleotide away, making a read error possible. The V and J genes are TRBV29-1 and TRBJ2-5; D gene unclear. Germline values: CDR1 SQVTM, CDR2 ANQGSEA. The CDR3 totals 14 residues. The CDR3 spells CSVDAETPKEAQYF. As DNA, the CDR3 is TGCAGCGTTGATGCAGAAACCCCGAAAGAGGCCCAGTACTTC.

The chain joins TRBV7-9 to TRBJ1-2, with D possibly TRBD1 on 6 matching bases. Per the germline V gene, CDR1 is SEHNR and CDR2 is FQNEAQ (reference sequence). CDR3 size: 15 residues. Deletions cut 4 bases from V and 8 bases from J, with 20 bases between. CDR3 nucleotides: TGTGCCAGCAGCTCCCGAGGAGCAGGGGAGAGGGGCTACACCTTC. Translated, it gives CASSSRGAGERGYTF.

This clonotype showed up just a few times. The chain joins TRBV27 to TRBJ2-3; D call uncertain. The V gene lost 8 bases and the J gene lost 2 bases, with 20 bases spanning the gap. Per the germline V gene, CDR1 is MNHEY and CDR2 is SMNVEV (reference sequence). The CDR3 length is 16 residues. This CDR3 reads CASLPGTARSTDTQYF. CDR3 bases: TGTGCCAGCCTACCGGGTACAGCGAGGTCCACAGATACGCAGTATTTT.

As for this clonotype: A junction end diverges from the germline sequence, so it may reflect a read error. The rearrangement uses TRBV5-1 and TRBJ2-1; D not certain. Per the germline V gene, CDR1 is SGHRS and CDR2 is YFSETQ. The CDR3 extends over 12 amino acids. The CDR3 region is CASSFLYNEQLF. The CDR3 region has the DNA TGCGCCAGCAGCTTCCTGTACAATGAGCAGCTCTTC.

This clonotype was seen a single time. CDR3 protein: CASSSPGQGTAEQYF. The CDR3, as DNA: TGTGCCAGCAGCTCCCCGGGACAGGGAACGGCCGAGCAGTACTTC. The V and J genes are TRBV7-9 and TRBJ2-7; 9 bases fit TRBD1. Germline V CDR1 and CDR2: SEHNR, FQNEAQ (reference sequence). Unmatched junction bases numbered 10, after V lost 4 bases and J lost 6 bases. The CDR3 spans 15 residues.

The V gene is TRBV6-6, the J gene TRBJ1-1, with D hard to call. CDR1 MNHNY and CDR2 SVGAGI come from the germline V gene (reference sequence). The CDR3 length is 13 residues. V lost 2 bases to trimming and J lost 3 bases, with 7 bases between them. The DNA for the CDR3 is TGTGCCAGCAGTTACGGCGTGGACACTGAAGCTTTCTTT. Amino acid sequence: CASSYGVDTEAFF.

The chain recombines TRBV20-1 with TRBJ1-4, with D tentatively TRBD1 (5 bases). CDR3 length: 13 residues. Germline values: CDR1 DFQATT, CDR2 SNEGSKA (reference sequence). Trimming took off 0 bases at V and 15 bases at J, with 17 bases between the two ends. CDR3 in amino acids: CSARDVRGGGMFF. The CDR3, as DNA: TGCAGTGCTAGAGATGTTAGGGGCGGGGGGATGTTTTTT.

This chain links TRBV10-3 with TRBJ2-3, with 8 nucleotides matching TRBD1. V lost 6 bases, J lost 2 bases, and 7 bases stayed unmatched. CDR1 and CDR2 from the germline V gene are ENHRY and SYGVKD. This CDR3 has 15 residues. CDR3 amino acids: CAISDGQGPTDTQYF. DNA of the CDR3: TGTGCCATCAGCGACGGACAGGGTCCCACAGATACGCAGTATTTT.

This clonotype was seen a few times. This is likely an artifact of a read error, given a far larger clone one base away. J is TRBJ2-5 and V is TRBV5-1; 7 positions match TRBD2. CDR3 length equals 14 residues. The V gene's germline CDR1 is SGHRS and CDR2 YFSETQ. CDR3 sequence (DNA): TGCGCCGGCAGCTTGGGAGGGATTCAAGAGACCCAGTACTTC. This translates into CAGSLGGIQETQYF.

In this sample, this clonotype turned up many times. This sequence joins TRBV11-2 and TRBJ2-7; 8 bases line up with TRBD1. Germline V gene sequence: CDR1 SGHAT, CDR2 FQNNGV. V shed 3 bases, J shed 2 bases, and the junction held 3 bases outside the gene matches. The CDR3 is 14 amino acids. The CDR3 nucleotides read TGTGCCAGCAGCTTCCAGGGGGCAACCTACGAGCAGTACTTC. The encoded protein is CASSFQGATYEQYF.

This clonotype occurred many times. The chain recombines TRBV9 with TRBJ2-1; 7 nucleotides agree with TRBD1. The CDR3 sequence is 15 residues long. The junction had 8 bases not matched to a gene; V was cut back by 4 bases and J by 4 bases. Germline lookup yields CDR1 SGDLS and CDR2 YYNGEE. This CDR3 is CASSPRDSAYNEQFF. CDR3 coding DNA: TGTGCCAGCAGCCCCCGGGACAGCGCATACAATGAGCAGTTCTTC.

The chain combines TRBV30 with TRBJ2-6; 7 bases fit TRBD1. Germline CDR1 and CDR2: GTSNPN and SVGIG (reference sequence). CDR3 length equals 15 residues. The V and J ends lost 2 bases and 0 bases, in that order; junction bases with no gene match: 1. CDR3 region: CAWSRTGSGANVLTF. CDR3 nucleotides: TGTGCCTGGAGTCGGACAGGCTCTGGGGCCAACGTCCTGACTTTC.

V usage is TRBV5-5 and J usage is TRBJ2-1; D possibly uses TRBD1 or TRBD2 (5 bases each). Germline assignment: CDR1 SGHKS and CDR2 YYEKEE (reference sequence). CDR3 length equals 14 residues. V dropped 2 bases and J dropped 5 bases, with 11 bases sitting between them. CDR3 bases: TGTGCCAGCAGCTTTTGGGGGAGCGACAATGAGCAGTTCTTC. Translation: CASSFWGSDNEQFF.

This clonotype was picked up many times. This chain links TRBV7-2 with TRBJ2-7; 10 positions match TRBD2. This CDR3 comprises 15 residues. V lost 0 bases and J lost 1; bases outside the gene matches: 0. Germline CDR1 is SGHTA and CDR2 is FQGNSA. In DNA form, the CDR3 reads TGTGCCAGCAGCTTAGCGACTAGCGGGTCCTACGAGCAGTACTTC. Its protein is CASSLATSGSYEQYF.